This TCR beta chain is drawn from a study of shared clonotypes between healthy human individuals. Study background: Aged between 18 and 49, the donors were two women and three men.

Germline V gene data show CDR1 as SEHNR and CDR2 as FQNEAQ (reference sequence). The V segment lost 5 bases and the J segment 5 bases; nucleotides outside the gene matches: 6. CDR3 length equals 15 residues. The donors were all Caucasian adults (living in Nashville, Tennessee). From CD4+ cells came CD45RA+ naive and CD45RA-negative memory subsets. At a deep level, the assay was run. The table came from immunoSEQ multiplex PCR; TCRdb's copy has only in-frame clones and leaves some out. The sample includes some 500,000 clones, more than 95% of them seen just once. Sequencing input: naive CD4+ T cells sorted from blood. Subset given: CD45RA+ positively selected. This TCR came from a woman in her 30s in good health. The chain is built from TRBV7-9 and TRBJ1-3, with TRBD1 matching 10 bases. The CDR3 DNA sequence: TGTGCCAGCAGCGTACCGGGACAGGGGAGAAACACCATATATTTT. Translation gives CASSVPGQGRNTIYF.